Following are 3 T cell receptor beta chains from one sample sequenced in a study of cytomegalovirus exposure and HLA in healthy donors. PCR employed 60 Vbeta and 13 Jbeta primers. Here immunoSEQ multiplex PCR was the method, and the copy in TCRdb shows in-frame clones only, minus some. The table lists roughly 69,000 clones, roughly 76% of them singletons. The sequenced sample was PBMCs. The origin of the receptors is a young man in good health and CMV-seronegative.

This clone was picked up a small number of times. The CDR3 loop is CASAKVAGAQETQYF. CDR3 sequence (DNA): TGTGCCAGCGCGAAGGTAGCGGGGGCTCAAGAGACCCAGTACTTC. The chain carries TRBV7-9 and TRBJ2-5, with TRBD2 matching over 9 bases. The trim removed 8 bases at V and 2 bases at J, leaving 9 bases unmatched. This CDR3 contains 15 residues. Germline V gene data show CDR1 as SEHNR and CDR2 as FQNEAQ (reference sequence).

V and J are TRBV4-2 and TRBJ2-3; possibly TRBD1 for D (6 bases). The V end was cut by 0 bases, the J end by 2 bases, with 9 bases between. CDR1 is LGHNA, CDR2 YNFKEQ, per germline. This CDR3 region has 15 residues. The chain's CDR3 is CASSQEQGHTDTQYF. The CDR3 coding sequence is TGTGCCAGCAGCCAAGAACAGGGCCACACAGATACGCAGTATTTT.

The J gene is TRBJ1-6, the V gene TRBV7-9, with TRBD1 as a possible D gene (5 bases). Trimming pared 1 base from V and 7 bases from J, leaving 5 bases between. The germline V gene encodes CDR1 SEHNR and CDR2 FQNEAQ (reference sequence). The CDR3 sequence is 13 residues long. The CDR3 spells CASSLDRNSPLHF. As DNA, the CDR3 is TGTGCCAGCAGCTTAGACAGGAATTCACCCCTCCACTTT.